The clone carrying this T cell receptor beta chain was picked up one time. The PCR employed 60 Vbeta primers together with 13 Jbeta primers. Method: immunoSEQ multiplex PCR; TCRdb's copy keeps in-frame clones and lacks some. The sample gives around 50,000 clones, about 86% of which show up once; around 1.8% is in the top ten. The sample is drawn from a study of cytomegalovirus exposure and HLA in healthy donors. Per the germline V gene, CDR1 is SGHTS and CDR2 is YDEGEE. There are 16 residues in the CDR3. Trimming took off 0 bases at V and 4 bases at J, with 15 bases between the two ends. This TCR derives from a middle-aged man in good health and CMV-seronegative. The sample was PBMCs. The rearrangement joins TRBV5-8 to TRBJ2-3; D gene uncertain. The CDR3 loop is CASSLVVGANSDTQYF. Here the CDR3 DNA reads TGTGCCAGCAGCTTGGTTGTAGGAGCTAATTCAGATACGCAGTATTTT.